This T cell receptor (beta chain) was obtained from a study of CD8+ T cells in alopecia areata. General study findings and limits: More clonal than normal scalp was lesional scalp, particularly alopecia totalis/universalis.

Concerning this clone: The antigen is undetermined. The same CDR3 also results from other DNA sequences found in this sample.

RNA was extracted and reverse transcribed into cDNA as the sequencing template. Clones were sequenced by immunoSEQ multiplex PCR, and TCRdb holds only the in-frame ones, with some missing. Of approximately 150,000 clones in the sample, roughly 50% were seen once. Regarding treatment: oral pan-JAK inhibitor, 5-10 mg twice daily. The germline V gene has CDR1 GTSNPN and CDR2 SVGIG (reference sequence). The CDR3 runs to 11 residues. Trimming stripped 4 bases from V and 2 bases from J, with 4 bases between. This sequence was found in a human donor with alopecia areata. The sample was CD4+ T cells sorted from blood, taken between weeks 55 and 65, from a patient treated with tofacitinib. This chain joins TRBV30 and TRBJ2-3, with no clear D. DNA of the CDR3: TGTGCCTGGACACACACAGATACGCAGTATTTT. Its protein product is CAWTHTDTQYF.